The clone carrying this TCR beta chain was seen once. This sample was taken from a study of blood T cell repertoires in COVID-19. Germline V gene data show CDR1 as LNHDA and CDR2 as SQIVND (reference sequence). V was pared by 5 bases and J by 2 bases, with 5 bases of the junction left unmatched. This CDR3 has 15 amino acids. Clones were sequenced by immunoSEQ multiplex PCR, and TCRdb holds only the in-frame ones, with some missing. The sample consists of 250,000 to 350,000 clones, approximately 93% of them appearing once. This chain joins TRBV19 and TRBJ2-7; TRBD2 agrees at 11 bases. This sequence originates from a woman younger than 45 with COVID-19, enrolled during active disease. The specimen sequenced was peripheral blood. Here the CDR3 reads CASSQLAGVTYEQYF. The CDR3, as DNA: TGTGCCAGTAGTCAACTAGCGGGAGTTACCTACGAGCAGTACTTC.